The clone carrying this T cell receptor (beta chain) was found a few times. Its antigen is undetermined. The CDR3 covers 16 residues. Germline lookup yields CDR1 SGHRS and CDR2 YFSETQ. V was trimmed by 3 bases and J by 0 bases, leaving 13 bases between them. This record belongs to a study of beta chain features in type 1 diabetes. Every isolated RNA sample was fully reverse transcribed, so sequencing captured expressed TCRB transcripts. Sequenced by immunoSEQ multiplex PCR; TCRdb stores in-frame clones only, minus some. Here the sample spans over 150,000 clones, about an eighth being singletons. Sorting of CD4+ naive, central memory, regulatory and stem cell-like memory cells was performed via CD45RO/CCR7/CD25/CD127/CD95/CD27. Study findings and constraints: It was among patients, rather than healthy donors, that naive, central memory and Treg TCRB repertoires appeared more similar. The study found fewer insertions and more deletions at VDJ junctions in type 1 diabetes patients. The question of HLA type influencing TCRB rearrangement was one that remained unresolved here.

This chain uses TRBV5-1 with TRBJ2-1; possibly TRBD2 for D (7 bases). Sequencing was carried out using central memory CD4+ T cells from blood. The TCR comes from a woman between 18 and 29 years old in good health. The CDR3 region has the DNA TGCGCCAGCAGCTCTGGGGGCGGGAGCTCCTACAATGAGCAGTTCTTC. It specifies CASSSGGGSSYNEQFF.